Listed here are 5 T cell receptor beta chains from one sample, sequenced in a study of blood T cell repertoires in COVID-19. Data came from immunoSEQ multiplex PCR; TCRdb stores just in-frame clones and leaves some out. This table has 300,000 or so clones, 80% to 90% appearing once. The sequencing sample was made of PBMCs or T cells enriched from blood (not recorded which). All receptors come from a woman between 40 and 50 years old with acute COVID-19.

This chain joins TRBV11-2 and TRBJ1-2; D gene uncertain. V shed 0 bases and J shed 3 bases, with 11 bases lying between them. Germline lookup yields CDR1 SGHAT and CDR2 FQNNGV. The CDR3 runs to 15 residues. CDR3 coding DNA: TGTGCCAGCAGCTTAGATTCTGTGCGCCACTATGGCTACACCTTC. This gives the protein CASSLDSVRHYGYTF.

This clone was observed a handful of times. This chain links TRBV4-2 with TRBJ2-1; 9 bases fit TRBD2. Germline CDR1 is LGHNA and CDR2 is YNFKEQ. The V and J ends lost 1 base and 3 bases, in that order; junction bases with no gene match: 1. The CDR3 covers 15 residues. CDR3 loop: CASSQGSGGYNEQFF. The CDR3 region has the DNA TGTGCCAGCAGCCAAGGTAGCGGGGGCTACAATGAGCAGTTCTTC.

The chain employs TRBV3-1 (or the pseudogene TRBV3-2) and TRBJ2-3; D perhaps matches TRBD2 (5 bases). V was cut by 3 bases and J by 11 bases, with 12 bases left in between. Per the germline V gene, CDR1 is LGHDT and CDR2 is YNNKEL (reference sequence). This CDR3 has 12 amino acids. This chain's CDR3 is CASSHGRGKQYF. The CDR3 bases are TGTGCCAGCAGCCACGGACGGGGTAAGCAGTATTTT.

The CDR3 DNA is TGTGCCAGCAGCCCCTTGGGGGCAGCGAACACCGGGGAGCTGTTTTTT. It codes for CASSPLGAANTGELFF. The chain carries TRBV14 and TRBJ2-2; D may be TRBD1 (6 bases). Deletions cut 4 bases from V and 0 bases from J, with 12 bases between. The CDR3 is 16 residues long. Per the germline V gene, CDR1 is SGHDN and CDR2 is FVKESK. Together with reference TRBV14 and TRBJ2-2, the CDR3 gives the full variable domain: EAGVTQFPSHSVIEKGQTVTLRCDPISGHDNLYWYRRVMGKEIKFLLHFVKESKQDESGMPNNRFLAERTGGTYSTLKVQPAELEDSGVYFCASSPLGAANTGELFFGEGSRLTVL.

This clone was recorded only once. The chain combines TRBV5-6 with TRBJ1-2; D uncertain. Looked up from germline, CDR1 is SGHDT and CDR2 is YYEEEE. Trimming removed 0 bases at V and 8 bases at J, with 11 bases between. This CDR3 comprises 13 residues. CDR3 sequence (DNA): TGTGCCAGCAGCTTGGTACAGCCTCGCGGCTACACCTTC. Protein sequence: CASSLVQPRGYTF.